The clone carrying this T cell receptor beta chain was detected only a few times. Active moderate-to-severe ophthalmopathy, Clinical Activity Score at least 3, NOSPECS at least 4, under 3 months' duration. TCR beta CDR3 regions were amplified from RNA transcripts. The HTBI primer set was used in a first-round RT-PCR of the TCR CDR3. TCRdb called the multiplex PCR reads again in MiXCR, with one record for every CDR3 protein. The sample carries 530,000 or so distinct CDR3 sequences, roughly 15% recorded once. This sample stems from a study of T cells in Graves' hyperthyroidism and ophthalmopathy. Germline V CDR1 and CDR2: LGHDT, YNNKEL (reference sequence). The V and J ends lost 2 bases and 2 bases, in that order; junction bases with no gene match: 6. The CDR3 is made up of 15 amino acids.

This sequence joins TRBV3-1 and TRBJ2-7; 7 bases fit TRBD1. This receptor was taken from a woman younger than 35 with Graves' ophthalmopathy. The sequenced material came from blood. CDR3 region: CASSQLGTAAYEQYF. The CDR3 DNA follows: TGTGCCAGCAGCCAATTAGGGACAGCAGCCTACGAGCAGTACTTC.